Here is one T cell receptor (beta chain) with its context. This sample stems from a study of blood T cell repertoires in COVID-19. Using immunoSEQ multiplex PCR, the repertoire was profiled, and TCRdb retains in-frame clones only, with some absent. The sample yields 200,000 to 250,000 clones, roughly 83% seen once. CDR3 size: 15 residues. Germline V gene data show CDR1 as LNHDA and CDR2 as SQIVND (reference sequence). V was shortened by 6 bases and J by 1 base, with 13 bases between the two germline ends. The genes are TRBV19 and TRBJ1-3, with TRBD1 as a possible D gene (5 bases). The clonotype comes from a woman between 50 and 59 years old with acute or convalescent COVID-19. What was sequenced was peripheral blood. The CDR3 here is CASRNRPESGNTIYF. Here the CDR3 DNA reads TGTGCCAGTAGAAACAGGCCCGAGTCTGGAAACACCATATATTTT.